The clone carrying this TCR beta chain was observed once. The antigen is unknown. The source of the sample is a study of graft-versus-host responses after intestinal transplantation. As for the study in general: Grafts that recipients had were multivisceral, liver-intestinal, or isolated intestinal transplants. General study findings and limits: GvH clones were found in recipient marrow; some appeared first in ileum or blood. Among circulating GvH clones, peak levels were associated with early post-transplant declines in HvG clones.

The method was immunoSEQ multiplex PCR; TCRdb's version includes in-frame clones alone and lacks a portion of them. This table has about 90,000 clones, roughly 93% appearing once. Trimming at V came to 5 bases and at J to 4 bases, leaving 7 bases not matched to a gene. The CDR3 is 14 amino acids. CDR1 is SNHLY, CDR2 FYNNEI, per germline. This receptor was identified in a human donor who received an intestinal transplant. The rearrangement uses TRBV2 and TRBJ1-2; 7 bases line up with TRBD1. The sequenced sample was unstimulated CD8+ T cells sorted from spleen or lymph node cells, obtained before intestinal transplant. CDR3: CASSKDRDSYGYTF. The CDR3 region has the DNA TGTGCCAGCAGTAAAGACAGGGACAGCTATGGCTACACCTTC.